This passage covers 13 T cell receptor beta chains from one sample sequenced in a study of identical twins (dated by TCRdb to between 2015 and 2016). The receptor library was made with 5' RACE. Sequenced on an Illumina HiSeq 2000. TCRdb trimmed public reads at Q25 via fastp, called clones via MiXCR and kept in-frame beta chains. Rows are unified per CDR3 protein, each entry keeping the most common DNA and genes. For this sample the table gives hundreds of thousands of distinct CDR3 sequences, of which over 5% were detected only once. In total, the top ten clones hold approximately 2% of the sample. What was sequenced was naive T cells sorted from blood. The sample's cell subset or site label, decoded: cells isolated with a human naive T-cell isolation kit. Every receptor here comes from a young man in good health.

This clonotype was counted many times. CDR3 DNA: TGTGCCAGCAGCTTAGGCCCCGCTGGCGGGGAGCAGTTCTTC. Its translation is CASSLGPAGGEQFF. The chain employs TRBV11-2 and TRBJ2-1; tentatively, D is TRBD2 (5 bases). CDR1 and CDR2 from the germline V gene are SGHAT and FQNNGV. Trimming took off 1 base at V and 10 bases at J, with 14 bases between the two ends. The length of the CDR3 is 14 residues.

The chain combines TRBV6-1 with TRBJ2-2, with D possibly matching TRBD1 (6 bases). V dropped 6 bases and J dropped 3 bases, with 14 bases sitting between them. The length of the CDR3 is 15 residues. CDR1 is MNHNS, CDR2 SASEGT, per germline. CDR3 amino acids: CASSRRDTHTGELFF. The DNA for the CDR3 is TGTGCCAGCAGCAGACGGGACACACACACCGGGGAGCTGTTTTTT.

This clonotype was seen at least ten times. The chain joins TRBV10-3 to TRBJ2-2, with 11 bases fitting TRBD1. CDR1 is ENHRY, CDR2 SYGVKD, per germline. CDR3 length equals 14 residues. V shed 9 bases and J 6 bases; nucleotides not matched to a gene: 6. Written as DNA, the CDR3 is TGTGCCATATCCGGGACAGGGGGTTCCGGGGAGCTGTTTTTT. Translated, it gives CAISGTGGSGELFF.

This clonotype appeared many times. In nucleotides, the CDR3 is TGTGCCAGCAACGCACATGGGGTAGCGGGTTCCTACGAGCAGTACTTC. It encodes CASNAHGVAGSYEQYF. This chain connects TRBV25-1 to TRBJ2-7, with 7 bases aligning to TRBD2. This CDR3 has 16 amino acids. Germline-derived CDR1 and CDR2 are MGHDK and SYGVNS. V gave up 7 bases and J gave up 1 base; unmatched junction bases: 13.

The genes are TRBV7-9 and TRBJ1-3, with TRBD1 matching 8 bases. J lost 6 bases, V lost 4 bases, and 2 bases had no gene match. The CDR3 runs 13 residues. The germline CDR1 and CDR2 sequences are SEHNR and FQNEAQ (reference sequence). The CDR3 is CASSSDRANTIYF. CDR3 bases: TGTGCCAGCAGCTCGGACAGGGCAAACACCATATATTTT. The variable domain in full, completed from reference TRBV7-9 and TRBJ1-3, reads DTGVSQNPRHKITKRGQNVTFRCDPISEHNRLYWYRQTLGQGPEFLTYFQNEAQLEKSRLLSDRFSAERPKGSFSTLEIQRTEQGDSAMYLCASSSDRANTIYFGEGSWLTVV.

This clonotype came up a few times. The V and J genes are TRBV20-1 and TRBJ1-5, with unresolved D. There are 14 residues in the CDR3. The germline gives CDR1 DFQATT, CDR2 SNEGSKA (reference sequence). V shed 0 bases and J shed 5 bases, with 11 bases lying between them. The CDR3 bases are TGCAGTGCTAGAGATCGGGTGTTCCATCAGCCCCAGCATTTT. Protein sequence: CSARDRVFHQPQHF.

This clonotype has a count of ten or more. The chain carries TRBV29-1 and TRBJ2-1; 9 bases align to TRBD2. This CDR3 region has 15 residues. The trim removed 2 bases at V and 5 bases at J, leaving 7 bases unmatched. Germline V gene lookup returns CDR1 SQVTM and CDR2 ANQGSEA. The CDR3, as DNA: TGCAGCGTTGAACCCAGACTAGCGGTGCACAATGAGCAGTTCTTC. This encodes CSVEPRLAVHNEQFF.

This rearrangement joins TRBV18 to TRBJ2-1, with 12 bases that match TRBD2. CDR1 is KGHSH and CDR2 is LQKENI in the germline V gene. The CDR3 has 17 residues. J lost 5 bases, V lost 5 bases, and 10 bases had no gene match. CDR3 nucleotides: TGTGCCAGCTCATCGCGTCGGACTAGCGGGATTAACAATGAGCAGTTCTTC. Protein product: CASSSRRTSGINNEQFF.

This clonotype was counted between two and nine times. The V call is TRBV20-1, the J call TRBJ2-3; weak D call: TRBD1 (6 bases). The CDR3 is 13 amino acids. The germline gives CDR1 DFQATT, CDR2 SNEGSKA (reference sequence). Trimming took off 5 bases at V and 2 bases at J, with 11 bases between the two ends. CDR3 in amino acids: CSAQTGYTDTQYF. DNA for the CDR3: TGCAGTGCTCAAACAGGGTACACAGATACGCAGTATTTT.

J is TRBJ2-1 and V is TRBV20-1, with 8 bases aligning to TRBD1. V shed 6 bases and J 9 bases; nucleotides not matched to a gene: 4. CDR3 size: 11 residues. Germline CDR1 is DFQATT and CDR2 is SNEGSKA (reference sequence). CDR3 amino acids: CSAPGTGEQFF. CDR3 DNA: TGCAGTGCCCCCGGGACAGGTGAGCAGTTCTTC.

This clonotype was counted between two and nine times. The chain is built from TRBV5-1 and TRBJ2-3; D is unresolved. Trimming shortened V by 0 bases and J by 4 bases, and 12 bases separated the two germline ends. CDR1 SGHRS and CDR2 YFSETQ come from the germline V gene. CDR3 size: 15 residues. In DNA, the CDR3 is TGCGCCAGCAGCTTGGTCTCTAAAGGGTCAGATACGCAGTATTTT. Its translation is CASSLVSKGSDTQYF.

This clonotype was detected only a few times. The V call is TRBV11-2, the J call TRBJ1-1; D gene uncertain. The V gene lost 7 bases and the J gene lost 1 base, with 4 bases spanning the gap. Per germline, CDR1 SGHAT and CDR2 FQNNGV. This CDR3 is built from 11 residues. Here the CDR3 reads CASIENTEAFF. In nucleotides, the CDR3 is TGTGCCAGCATCGAGAACACTGAAGCTTTCTTT.

This clonotype was seen at least ten times. The chain is built from TRBV12-3 or TRBV12-4 and TRBJ1-1; no clear D gene. The CDR3 is 14 residues long. V lost 2 bases and J 1 base, leaving 8 bases between the germline ends. As DNA, the CDR3 is TGTGCCAGCAGTTTAAGCCAGGAGAACACTGAAGCTTTCTTT. Amino acids: CASSLSQENTEAFF.